The 25 T cell receptor beta chains below were found in one sample sequenced in a study of blood T cell repertoires in COVID-19. The assay was immunoSEQ multiplex PCR, and TCRdb's table has in-frame clones only and misses some. The sample records roughly 71,000 clones, 80% to 85% being singletons. Sequenced material: peripheral blood. The receptor set was obtained from a man aged 45 to 65 with active COVID-19.

This clone has a single count. One end of the junction fails to match germline, which may point to a read error. This sequence joins TRBV5-6 and TRBJ2-1; tentatively, D is TRBD2 (7 bases). In germline, CDR1 is SGHDT, CDR2 YYEEEE. The CDR3 spans 16 residues. The CDR3 region is CASSLEGGGRMNEQFF. The CDR3 DNA follows: TGTGCCAGCAGTTTGGAGGGCGGGGGCAGGATGAATGAGCAGTTCTTC.

The V and J genes are TRBV5-1 and TRBJ2-7, with TRBD2 identical over 7 bases. Germline lookup yields CDR1 SGHRS and CDR2 YFSETQ. The CDR3 has 13 amino acids. V gave up 0 bases and J gave up 12 bases; unmatched junction bases: 9. CDR3 amino acids: CASSLEPSGVWYF. The CDR3 coding sequence is TGCGCCAGCAGCTTGGAACCTAGCGGTGTCTGGTACTTC.

A remark on this clone: One junction end disagrees with the germline gene, perhaps due to a read error. The chain couples TRBV7-7 to TRBJ2-1, with TRBD2 matching 14 bases. The CDR3 extends over 17 amino acids. Germline values: CDR1 SSHAT, CDR2 FNYEAQ (reference sequence). This CDR3 reads CASSLTSGRGSYNEQFF. CDR3 bases: TGTGCTAGCAGCTTGACTAGCGGGAGGGGCTCCTACAATGAGCAGTTCTTC. Full variable domain (missing parts from reference TRBV7-7 and TRBJ2-1): GAGVSQSPRYKVTKRGQDVTLRCDPISSHATLYWYQQALGQGPEFLTYFNYEAQPDKSGLPSDRFSAERPEGSISTLTIQRTEQRDSAMYRCASSLTSGRGSYNEQFFGPGTRLTVL.

The chain employs TRBV7-9 and TRBJ2-3, with D perhaps matching TRBD1 (6 bases). V gave up 6 bases and J gave up 4 bases, with 11 bases separating them. This CDR3 has 13 amino acids. Germline-derived CDR1 and CDR2 are SEHNR and FQNEAQ (reference sequence). CDR3 in amino acids: CASRFAGADTQYF. The CDR3 DNA sequence: TGTGCCAGCAGGTTCGCAGGGGCAGATACGCAGTATTTT. The complete variable domain, with remaining parts taken from reference TRBV7-9 and TRBJ2-3, reads DTGVSQNPRHKITKRGQNVTFRCDPISEHNRLYWYRQTLGQGPEFLTYFQNEAQLEKSRLLSDRFSAERPKGSFSTLEIQRTEQGDSAMYLCASRFAGADTQYFGPGTRLTVL.

The V call is TRBV11-2, the J call TRBJ2-7; D is uncertain. The CDR3 is made up of 12 amino acids. Trimming shortened V by 1 base and J by 3 bases, and 4 bases separated the two germline ends. Germline CDR1 SGHAT, CDR2 FQNNGV. In DNA, the CDR3 is TGTGCCAGCAGCTTAGTCCTCTACGAGCAGTACTTC. Residues: CASSLVLYEQYF.

This chain uses TRBV19 with TRBJ2-3, with 12 bases lining up with TRBD2. Germline lookup yields CDR1 LNHDA and CDR2 SQIVND (reference sequence). This CDR3 spans 18 amino acids. The trim removed 3 bases at V and 1 base at J, leaving 8 bases unmatched. CDR3 nucleotide sequence: TGTGCCAGTAGTATTCTTCCTGGACTAGCGGGGCGCACAGATACGCAGTATTTT. Its protein product is CASSILPGLAGRTDTQYF.

V is TRBV20-1 and J is TRBJ2-3; D remains ambiguous. V dropped 2 bases and J dropped 5 bases, with 5 bases sitting between them. Germline V gene data show CDR1 as DFQATT and CDR2 as SNEGSKA (reference sequence). The CDR3 extends over 11 amino acids. CDR3 region: CSARPRDTQYF. The CDR3, as DNA: TGCAGTGCTAGACCCCGAGATACGCAGTATTTT.

The chain combines TRBV10-3 with TRBJ2-1, with 7 positions matching TRBD2. From germline, CDR1 is ENHRY and CDR2 SYGVKD. V lost 10 bases and J lost 1; bases outside the gene matches: 4. The CDR3 length is 13 residues. In DNA form, the CDR3 reads TGTGCCACCAGCGGGGAATCCTACAATGAGCAGTTCTTC. Protein: CATSGESYNEQFF.

The chain joins TRBV6-5 to TRBJ2-7, with a weak D call TRBD2 (6 bases). The V and J ends lost 0 bases and 6 bases respectively, with 15 bases between them. Per the germline V gene, CDR1 is MNHEY and CDR2 is SVGAGI. The CDR3 runs 15 residues. The CDR3 is CASSYSFTSPAEQYF. In nucleotides, the CDR3 is TGTGCCAGCAGTTACTCGTTCACTAGCCCCGCCGAGCAGTACTTC.

This clone was seen a few times. V usage is TRBV5-1 and J usage is TRBJ2-3; tentative D call: TRBD1 (6 bases). V dropped 0 bases and J dropped 4 bases, with 12 bases sitting between them. CDR3 length: 15 residues. The germline V gene has CDR1 SGHRS and CDR2 YFSETQ. CDR3 protein: CASSLGTVHPDTQYF. CDR3 DNA: TGCGCCAGCAGCTTGGGGACAGTGCACCCAGATACGCAGTATTTT.

This sequence joins TRBV6-5 and TRBJ2-1; a possible D gene is TRBD2 (6 bases). The CDR3 is 15 residues long. CDR1 and CDR2 from the germline V gene are MNHEY and SVGAGI. V lost 8 bases, J lost 9 bases, and 23 bases lay in between. CDR3 in DNA: TGTGCCAGCGGTTTTGAAGCGGGCCTTACGAGTGAGCAGTTCTTC. Amino acids: CASGFEAGLTSEQFF.

The V call is TRBV3-1 (or the pseudogene TRBV3-2), the J call TRBJ2-2, with D tentatively TRBD1 (6 bases). CDR1 and CDR2 (germline): LGHDT, YNNKEL (reference sequence). The V end was cut by 4 bases, the J end by 7 bases, with 13 bases between. The CDR3 is made up of 14 amino acids. CDR3 region: CASSLAQGSGELFF. CDR3 DNA: TGTGCCAGCAGCCTAGCCCAGGGGAGCGGGGAGCTGTTTTTT.

V usage is TRBV10-3 and J usage is TRBJ2-5, with D perhaps matching TRBD1 (5 bases). CDR3 length: 13 residues. Germline V gives CDR1 ENHRY, CDR2 SYGVKD. The V and J ends lost 6 bases and 5 bases respectively, with 13 bases between them. The CDR3 DNA reads as TGTGCCATCAGCGCCCCCCCAGGGGAGACCCAGTACTTC. This encodes CAISAPPGETQYF.

The CDR3 loop reads CASSEGQGVWDTEAFF. CDR3 DNA: TGTGCCAGCAGCGAAGGACAGGGGGTTTGGGACACTGAAGCTTTCTTT. This chain connects TRBV7-2 to TRBJ1-1; the match to TRBD1 covers 10 bases. V was pared by 5 bases and J by 3 bases, with 9 bases of the junction left unmatched. Germline V gene lookup returns CDR1 SGHTA and CDR2 FQGNSA. The CDR3 runs 16 residues.

This chain joins TRBV29-1 and TRBJ2-5; D might be TRBD1 (6 bases). From germline, CDR1 is SQVTM and CDR2 ANQGSEA. This CDR3 is built from 16 residues. The V gene lost 4 bases and the J gene lost 1 base, with 19 bases spanning the gap. The CDR3 DNA reads TGCAGCGTTGTTGTGGTTCTAACAGGGTCCCAAGAGACCCAGTACTTC. It specifies CSVVVVLTGSQETQYF. The whole variable domain, filled in from reference TRBV29-1 and TRBJ2-5, reads SAVISQKPSRDICQRGTSLTIQCQVDSQVTMMFWYRQQPGQSLTLIATANQGSEATYESGFVIDKFPISRPNLTFSTLTVSNMSPEDSSIYLCSVVVVLTGSQETQYFGPGTRLLVL.

The chain couples TRBV5-6 to TRBJ1-2, with D perhaps matching TRBD1 (5 bases). Trimming took off 4 bases at V and 3 bases at J, with 16 bases between the two ends. Looked up from germline, CDR1 is SGHDT and CDR2 is YYEEEE. This CDR3 spans 15 amino acids. CDR3 coding DNA: TGTGCCAGCAGCAACTCGTGGACACCTTACTATGGCTACACCTTC. Translated: CASSNSWTPYYGYTF.

V and J are TRBV9 and TRBJ2-3, with D perhaps matching TRBD2 (6 bases). Germline CDR1 and CDR2: SGDLS and YYNGEE. The CDR3 runs to 12 residues. Trimming pared 3 bases from V and 4 bases from J, leaving 6 bases between. The CDR3 region has the DNA TGTGCCAGCAGCGGGGAGGCAGATACGCAGTATTTT. Translated: CASSGEADTQYF.

This chain uses TRBV21-1 with TRBJ2-7; the D call of TRBD1 is as the table states it, not checked on the DNA. TRBV21-1 is designated a pseudogene. The CDR3 consists of 15 residues. The chain's CDR3 is CASSARTGLNYEQYF. The CDR3 DNA sequence: TGTGCCAGCAGCGCCCGGACAGGTCTGAACTACGAGCAGTACTTC.

V is TRBV6-1 and J is TRBJ2-7; 9 bases fit TRBD2. V gave up 2 bases and J gave up 1 base; unmatched junction bases: 3. The CDR3 runs to 15 residues. Germline assignment: CDR1 MNHNS and CDR2 SASEGT. The CDR3 DNA reads TGTGCCAGCAGTGAATTAAGCGGGAGGTCCTACGAGCAGTACTTC. This gives the protein CASSELSGRSYEQYF.

The chain couples TRBV25-1 to TRBJ2-3; 8 bases align to TRBD1. The CDR3 is 13 amino acids. CDR1 and CDR2 from the germline V gene are MGHDK and SYGVNS. With V trimmed by 5 bases and J by 14 bases, 12 bases remained unmatched. The chain's CDR3 is CASSKHTSDRAYF. CDR3 DNA sequence: TGTGCCAGCAGTAAGCATACCTCGGACAGGGCGTATTTT. The full variable domain, with the rest looked up from reference TRBV25-1 and TRBJ2-3, is EADIYQTPRYLVIGTGKKITLECSQTMGHDKMYWYQQDPGMELHLIHYSYGVNSTEKGDLSSESTVSRIRTEHFPLTLESARPSHTSQYLCASSKHTSDRAYFGPGTRLTVL.

The V and J genes are TRBV9 and TRBJ2-1; D gene ambiguous. Trimming stripped 0 bases from V and 6 bases from J, with 13 bases between. The germline gives CDR1 SGDLS, CDR2 YYNGEE. The CDR3 is 15 amino acids. This chain's CDR3 is CASSVGLLARNEQFF. In nucleotides, the CDR3 is TGTGCCAGCAGCGTAGGACTCCTTGCGCGCAATGAGCAGTTCTTC.

This clone was recorded once. The chain joins TRBV5-1 to TRBJ2-1; 8 nucleotides line up with TRBD2. This CDR3 is 15 amino acids long. Germline V lookup: CDR1 SGHRS, CDR2 YFSETQ. The V and J ends lost 1 base and 5 bases, in that order; junction bases with no gene match: 5. CDR3 loop: CASSLFGRDDNEQFF. DNA for the CDR3: TGCGCCAGCAGCTTGTTCGGGAGGGATGACAATGAGCAGTTCTTC.

This chain uses TRBV7-8 with TRBJ1-2, with 9 nucleotides matching TRBD1. This CDR3 contains 14 residues. Germline loops: CDR1 SGHVS, CDR2 FQNEAQ. V dropped 2 bases and J dropped 7; count of bases not matched to a gene: 5. The DNA of the CDR3 is TGTGCCAGCAGCTTAACAGGGGGCGCTGGTGGCTACACCTTC. This encodes CASSLTGGAGGYTF.

This clone has a handful of counts. The V and J genes are TRBV4-1 and TRBJ2-7; 7 bases match TRBD2. The CDR3 runs 15 residues. The junction had 8 bases not matched to a gene; V was cut back by 3 bases and J by 3 bases. CDR1 is MGHRA and CDR2 is YSYEKL in the germline V gene. CDR3 protein: CASSHPRSGDYEQYF. CDR3 nucleotide sequence: TGCGCCAGCAGCCACCCCCGGAGCGGGGACTACGAGCAGTACTTC.

The V gene is TRBV6-6, the J gene TRBJ2-7; a possible D gene is TRBD1 (5 bases). V lost 6 bases to trimming and J lost 9 bases, with 24 bases between them. The germline V gene has CDR1 MNHNY and CDR2 SVGAGI (reference sequence). CDR3 length equals 15 residues. CDR3 DNA: TGTGCCAGCAGGGATAGTGGCAGGGCAGCTTGGGGGCAGTACTTC. It specifies CASRDSGRAAWGQYF.